These 24 T cell receptor beta chains were all obtained from the same sample, sequenced in a study of shared clonotypes between healthy human individuals. The assay was immunoSEQ multiplex PCR, and TCRdb's table has in-frame clones only and misses some. The repertoire has over a million clones, 75% to 80% of them found once; the top ten carry more than 0.55%. Source material: memory CD4+ T cells from PBMCs. This sample's subset: CD45RA-negative fraction. These receptors originate from a man aged 18 to 30 in good health. Some clones in this sample may be carry-over from other donors' samples.

Note on this clone: A read error may explain this, as a much larger clone is one base away. This sequence joins TRBV9 and TRBJ2-6, with TRBD1 matching over 7 bases. CDR1 and CDR2 from the germline V gene are SGDLS and YYNGEE. The CDR3 sequence is 17 residues long. V lost 4 bases to trimming and J lost 0 bases; unmatched junction nucleotides: 7. The CDR3: CASSSRTGLSGANVLTF. The CDR3, as DNA: TGTGCCAGCAGCTCGAGGACAGGCCTCTCTGGGGCCAACGTCCTGACTTTC.

This clone was counted only a few times. The rearrangement joins TRBV28 to TRBJ1-1, with D perhaps matching TRBD1 (6 bases). This CDR3 has 13 residues. The germline gives CDR1 MDHEN, CDR2 SYDVKM. The germline V and J ends were trimmed by 1 base and 11 bases, with 14 bases remaining between them. This CDR3 reads CASSLYTGLRAFF. For the CDR3, the DNA is TGTGCCAGCAGTTTATATACAGGGTTAAGGGCTTTCTTT.

The CDR3 reads CATRPRSTRSNTGELFF. The CDR3 DNA follows: TGTGCCACCAGACCCCGGTCCACTCGCTCCAACACCGGGGAGCTGTTTTTT. This chain joins TRBV15 and TRBJ2-2; D unresolved. Germline-derived CDR1 and CDR2 are LNHNV and YYDKDF (reference sequence). The CDR3 has 17 residues. The ends were cut back, 6 bases at V and 2 bases at J, with 19 bases in the middle.

This rearrangement joins TRBV5-1 to TRBJ2-1, with 15 bases that match TRBD2. Per the germline V gene, CDR1 is SGHRS and CDR2 is YFSETQ. Unmatched junction bases numbered 7, after V lost 3 bases and J lost 0 bases. The CDR3 runs to 19 residues. CDR3 sequence: CASSSSGTSGRPSYNEQFF. The CDR3 nucleotides are TGCGCCAGCAGCTCCTCCGGGACTAGCGGGAGGCCCTCCTACAATGAGCAGTTCTTC.

Details on this clone: This sample also contains other DNA sequences that code for the same CDR3. The chain has TRBV5-1 and TRBJ1-2, with 9 bases fitting TRBD1. V was pared by 3 bases and J by 7 bases, with 4 bases of the junction left unmatched. Germline-derived CDR1 and CDR2 are SGHRS and YFSETQ. The CDR3 consists of 13 residues. CDR3 DNA: TGCGCCAGCAGCTCACAGGGGGCGGGTGGCTACACCTTC. Encoded protein: CASSSQGAGGYTF.

The V and J genes are TRBV18 and TRBJ1-1; no clear D gene. Germline-derived CDR1 and CDR2 are KGHSH and LQKENI. This CDR3 has 14 amino acids. The V and J ends lost 3 bases and 2 bases respectively, with 10 bases between them. CDR3 DNA sequence: TGTGCCAGCTCACCTCTTCCGGCTAACACTGAAGCTTTCTTT. This sequence encodes CASSPLPANTEAFF. Filled out from reference TRBV18 and TRBJ1-1, the complete variable domain reads NAGVMQNPRHLVRRRGQEARLRCSPMKGHSHVYWYRQLPEEGLKFMVYLQKENIIDESGMPKERFSAEFPKEGPSILRIQQVVRGDSAAYFCASSPLPANTEAFFGQGTRLTVV.

The CDR3 sequence is CASSLPGAQPQHF. CDR3 sequence (DNA): TGTGCCAGCAGTTTACCAGGGGCCCAGCCCCAGCATTTT. The genes are TRBV28 and TRBJ1-5; possibly TRBD1 for D (6 bases). The CDR3 is 13 amino acids. The V end was cut by 2 bases, the J end by 7 bases, with 9 bases between. CDR1 MDHEN and CDR2 SYDVKM come from the germline V gene.

The rearrangement uses TRBV28 and TRBJ2-7, with 10 bases matching TRBD1. The CDR3 runs to 15 residues. V gave up 6 bases and J gave up 3 bases; unmatched junction bases: 8. CDR1 is MDHEN and CDR2 is SYDVKM in the germline V gene. This CDR3 reads CASRAGTGEFYEQYF. CDR3 in DNA: TGTGCCAGCAGGGCCGGGACAGGGGAATTCTACGAGCAGTACTTC.

The V and J genes are TRBV7-2 and TRBJ2-5; 11 bases match TRBD1. The germline gives CDR1 SGHTA, CDR2 FQGNSA. The CDR3 extends over 16 amino acids. Germline trimming cut 4 bases from V and 2 bases from J; bases unmatched to any gene: 6. The CDR3 reads CASSSPRDRGQETQYF. For the CDR3, the DNA is TGTGCCAGCAGCTCCCCTCGGGACAGGGGGCAAGAGACCCAGTACTTC. The full variable domain, its missing parts supplied by reference TRBV7-2 and TRBJ2-5, is GAGVSQSPSNKVTEKGKDVELRCDPISGHTALYWYRQSLGQGLEFLIYFQGNSAPDKSGLPSDRFSAERTGGSVSTLTIQRTQQEDSAVYLCASSSPRDRGQETQYFGPGTRLLVL.

This clone was counted between two and nine times. V usage is TRBV7-2 and J usage is TRBJ2-6; 9 bases are shared with TRBD1. CDR1 is SGHTA and CDR2 is FQGNSA in the germline V gene. With V trimmed by 5 bases and J by 2 bases, 7 bases remained unmatched. The CDR3 totals 17 residues. CDR3 loop: CASSPGQGRPGANVLTF. CDR3 bases: TGTGCCAGCAGCCCGGGACAGGGTCGCCCTGGGGCCAACGTCCTGACTTTC.

This sequence joins TRBV9 and TRBJ2-2, with 12 bases fitting TRBD2. From germline, CDR1 is SGDLS and CDR2 YYNGEE. The CDR3 is made up of 17 amino acids. Trimming removed 4 bases from V and 1 base from J; junction bases left unmatched: 5. The CDR3 nucleotides are TGTGCCAGCAGCCATACTAGCGGGAGGAAGAACACCGGGGAGCTGTTTTTT. This codes for CASSHTSGRKNTGELFF.

The chain recombines TRBV9 with TRBJ2-3; the D is unclear. Trimming removed 0 bases at V and 2 bases at J, with 7 bases between. The CDR3 contains 14 residues. Germline CDR1 reads SGDLS; CDR2 reads YYNGEE. This chain's CDR3 is CASSVDATTDTQYF. The CDR3 DNA reads as TGTGCCAGCAGCGTAGATGCCACCACAGATACGCAGTATTTT.

The chain has TRBV7-3 and TRBJ2-1; the match to TRBD2 covers 11 bases. The V gene end was trimmed by 3 bases and the J gene end by 5 bases; junction bases not matched to a gene: 6. This CDR3 contains 16 residues. Germline loops: CDR1 SGHTA, CDR2 FQGTGA. This CDR3 reads CASSLSGLAEHNEQFF. The CDR3 region has the DNA TGTGCCAGCAGCTTGTCGGGACTAGCGGAGCACAATGAGCAGTTCTTC.

The chain is built from TRBV5-1 and TRBJ2-3; D is perhaps TRBD1 (5 bases). Germline V gene data show CDR1 as SGHRS and CDR2 as YFSETQ. V lost 4 bases to trimming and J lost 2 bases, with 11 bases between them. This CDR3 spans 14 amino acids. CDR3 region: CASSMDTFTDTQYF. The DNA of the CDR3 is TGCGCCAGCAGCATGGACACCTTCACAGATACGCAGTATTTT.

V gene TRBV5-1 combines with J gene TRBJ1-4; 7 nucleotides agree with TRBD1. V gave up 3 bases and J gave up 11 bases; unmatched junction bases: 13. The CDR3 is 15 residues long. Germline CDR1 is SGHRS and CDR2 is YFSETQ. CDR3 nucleotides: TGCGCCAGCAGCTCGATCGACACAGGGGCTGAGAAACTGTTTTTT. Translation gives CASSSIDTGAEKLFF.

V gene TRBV6-5 combines with J gene TRBJ2-7; perhaps TRBD2 as D (6 bases). The V and J ends lost 4 bases and 0 bases respectively, with 13 bases between them. This CDR3 comprises 15 residues. Germline CDR1 reads MNHEY; CDR2 reads SVGAGI. CDR3 in amino acids: CASSSPRRGSYEQYF. The CDR3 DNA follows: TGTGCCAGCAGTTCCCCTCGGAGGGGCTCCTACGAGCAGTACTTC.

The chain joins TRBV28 to TRBJ1-5; D might be TRBD1 (5 bases). With 6 bases removed from V and 3 bases from J, the gap between germline ends came to 9 bases. Germline assignment: CDR1 MDHEN and CDR2 SYDVKM. The CDR3 is 13 amino acids. CDR3 nucleotide sequence: TGTGCCAGCAGCCGGGGGATCAATCAGCCCCAGCATTTT. Its protein is CASSRGINQPQHF.

The rearrangement links TRBV23-1 to TRBJ1-5; D possibly corresponds to TRBD1 (6 bases). TRBV23-1 is filed as an ORF, its function uncertain. V was trimmed by 3 bases and J by 11 bases, leaving 8 bases between them. This CDR3 spans 11 amino acids. Here the CDR3 DNA reads TGCGCCAGCAGTCACAAGGGGGCCCAGCATTTT. Residues: CASSHKGAQHF.

This clone has only a few counts. This same CDR3 is encoded by further DNA sequences in the sample. The chain employs TRBV7-3 and TRBJ1-2; D call uncertain. The CDR3 runs to 13 residues. Trimming removed 2 bases at V and 4 bases at J, with 8 bases between. From germline, CDR1 is SGHTA and CDR2 FQGTGA. The chain's CDR3 is CASSLGGSYGYTF. The CDR3 DNA reads TGTGCCAGCAGCTTAGGTGGGAGCTATGGCTACACCTTC.

The chain carries TRBV5-1 and TRBJ1-5; maybe TRBD1 (6 bases). The germline gives CDR1 SGHRS, CDR2 YFSETQ. V was pared by 4 bases and J by 4 bases, with 15 bases between. CDR3 length: 15 residues. CDR3 sequence reads: CASSPLSGVNQPQHF. The CDR3 DNA sequence: TGCGCCAGCAGCCCGCTATCAGGGGTGAATCAGCCCCAGCATTTT.

The J gene is TRBJ2-4, the V gene TRBV4-2, with TRBD2 identical over 8 bases. The CDR3 contains 18 residues. The V gene's germline CDR1 is LGHNA and CDR2 YNFKEQ. J gave up 2 bases and V 1 base, and 10 bases lay outside the gene matches. The CDR3 spells CASSQGSAGVETKNIQYF. Here the CDR3 DNA reads TGTGCCAGCAGCCAAGGATCAGCGGGAGTCGAAACCAAAAACATTCAGTACTTC.

This rearrangement joins TRBV7-9 to TRBJ1-1; 9 positions agree with TRBD1. CDR1 is SEHNR and CDR2 is FQNEAQ in the germline V gene (reference sequence). The CDR3 covers 14 residues. The V segment lost 5 bases and the J segment 3 bases; nucleotides outside the gene matches: 4. This CDR3 reads CASSQRQGDTEAFF. The CDR3 coding sequence is TGTGCCAGCAGCCAACGACAGGGGGACACTGAAGCTTTCTTT.

The chain links TRBV5-5 to TRBJ1-3, with 7 nucleotides matching TRBD1. CDR3 size: 16 residues. CDR1 is SGHKS and CDR2 is YYEKEE in the germline V gene (reference sequence). After removal of 4 bases from V and 0 bases from J, the junction contained 7 bases not matched to a gene. Written as DNA, the CDR3 is TGTGCCAGCAGCCAGGGGGACACCAGCTCTGGAAACACCATATATTTT. This encodes CASSQGDTSSGNTIYF.

The chain employs TRBV5-6 and TRBJ1-2; D unclear. Trimming stripped 0 bases from V and 4 bases from J, with 4 bases between. The CDR3 is 12 amino acids. Germline CDR1 is SGHDT and CDR2 is YYEEEE. The CDR3 reads CASSLEGYGYTF. CDR3 bases: TGTGCCAGCAGCTTGGAGGGCTATGGCTACACCTTC. Complete variable domain (other parts from reference TRBV5-6 and TRBJ1-2): DAGVTQSPTHLIKTRGQQVTLRCSPKSGHDTVSWYQQALGQGPQFIFQYYEEEERQRGNFPDRFSGHQFPNYSSELNVNALLLGDSALYLCASSLEGYGYTFGSGTRLTVV.